The next 13 T cell receptor beta chains were all read from a single sample in a study of neoadjuvant anti-PD-1 for oral cavity cancer. Generated by immunoSEQ multiplex PCR, the TCRdb table keeps only in-frame clones and is missing some. The sample lists around 14,000 clones; about 70% were seen once. The source was PBMCs, collected before nivolumab (anti-PD-1) treatment. These TCRs come from a person aged 35-79 years with oral cavity squamous cell carcinoma.

The J gene is TRBJ1-1, the V gene TRBV7-2; tentative D call: TRBD1 (6 bases). Between the trimmed V and J ends, which lost 2 bases and 7 bases, there was a span of 14 bases. The CDR3 totals 14 residues. CDR1 is SGHTA and CDR2 is FQGNSA in the germline V gene. The CDR3 region is CASSLRNRANEAFF. For the CDR3, the DNA is TGTGCCAGCAGCTTACGAAACAGGGCAAATGAAGCTTTCTTT.

The chain recombines TRBV19 with TRBJ2-3; D not resolved. Germline V gene lookup returns CDR1 LNHDA and CDR2 SQIVND (reference sequence). V was shortened by 6 bases and J by 0 bases, with 7 bases between the two germline ends. The CDR3 sequence is 13 residues long. The CDR3 loop reads CASSTSSTDTQYF. Written as DNA, the CDR3 is TGTGCCAGTAGCACTTCTAGCACAGATACGCAGTATTTT.

In its sample, this clone was seen once. The chain joins TRBV15 to TRBJ2-3, with a tentative D call TRBD2 (6 bases). V lost 6 bases and J 1 base, leaving 8 bases between the germline ends. CDR3 length equals 13 residues. Germline V gene sequence: CDR1 LNHNV, CDR2 YYDKDF (reference sequence). The CDR3, as DNA: TGTGCCACCAGGGGGGGTGGCACAGATACGCAGTATTTT. This gives the protein CATRGGGTDTQYF.

The chain is built from TRBV5-1 and TRBJ2-3, with D possibly matching TRBD1 (6 bases). Germline values: CDR1 SGHRS, CDR2 YFSETQ. Trimming shortened V by 4 bases and J by 0 bases, and 12 bases separated the two germline ends. The CDR3 extends over 15 amino acids. In DNA, the CDR3 is TGCGCCAGCAGCCAGACACAGGGAAGCACAGATACGCAGTATTTT. Residues: CASSQTQGSTDTQYF. Full variable domain (outside the CDR3, taken from reference TRBV5-1 and TRBJ2-3): KAGVTQTPRYLIKTRGQQVTLSCSPISGHRSVSWYQQTPGQGLQFLFEYFSETQRNKGNFPGRFSGRQFSNSRSEMNVSTLELGDSALYLCASSQTQGSTDTQYFGPGTRLTVL.

This clone was observed a single time. The V gene is TRBV19, the J gene TRBJ1-2, with D perhaps TRBD1 (6 bases). Germline V gene data show CDR1 as LNHDA and CDR2 as SQIVND (reference sequence). V lost 9 bases and J lost 5, with 22 bases in between. The CDR3 covers 15 residues. This chain's CDR3 is CASRKVSTGRYGYTF. In DNA, the CDR3 is TGTGCCAGCAGGAAGGTTTCGACAGGAAGGTATGGCTACACCTTC. Looking up the rest from reference TRBV19 and TRBJ1-2 gives the full variable domain: DGGITQSPKYLFRKEGQNVTLSCEQNLNHDAMYWYRQDPGQGLRLIYYSQIVNDFQKGDIAEGYSVSREKKESFPLTVTSAQKNPTAFYLCASRKVSTGRYGYTFGSGTRLTVV.

The chain employs TRBV7-2 and TRBJ2-5; TRBD2 agrees at 7 bases. The CDR3 has 16 residues. Per germline, CDR1 SGHTA and CDR2 FQGNSA. V was clipped by 5 bases and J by 1 base; unmatched bases: 10. This CDR3 reads CASSPAMASGQETQYF. The CDR3 DNA reads TGTGCCAGCAGCCCAGCGATGGCTAGCGGCCAAGAGACCCAGTACTTC. Using reference TRBV7-2 and TRBJ2-5 for the parts outside the CDR3, the full variable domain is GAGVSQSPSNKVTEKGKDVELRCDPISGHTALYWYRQSLGQGLEFLIYFQGNSAPDKSGLPSDRFSAERTGGSVSTLTIQRTQQEDSAVYLCASSPAMASGQETQYFGPGTRLLVL.

The chain links TRBV4-1 to TRBJ1-3; 8 bases align to TRBD1. V shed 4 bases and J 0 bases; nucleotides not matched to a gene: 5. The germline CDR1 and CDR2 sequences are MGHRA and YSYEKL. This CDR3 contains 16 residues. The CDR3 region is CASSLSTGDSGNTIYF. CDR3 nucleotide sequence: TGCGCCAGCAGCCTCTCGACAGGGGACTCTGGAAACACCATATATTTT.

The J gene is TRBJ1-2, the V gene TRBV18; D remains unclear. The CDR3 runs to 13 residues. Per the germline V gene, CDR1 is KGHSH and CDR2 is LQKENI. Trimming cost V 3 bases and J 2 bases, with 7 bases left between them. CDR3 region: CASSPGANYGYTF. DNA of the CDR3: TGTGCCAGCTCACCTGGCGCGAACTATGGCTACACCTTC.

On this clone: Mismatch with germline at one junction end may stem from a read error. The J gene is TRBJ2-7, the V gene TRBV18; weak D call: TRBD1 (6 bases). Looked up from germline, CDR1 is KGHSH and CDR2 is LQKENI. The CDR3 is 13 amino acids. This CDR3 reads CASSPQGTYEQYF. The CDR3 DNA sequence: TGTGCCAGCTCCCCACAGGGAACCTACGAGCAGTACTTC.

The chain links TRBV6-1 to TRBJ1-5, with D hard to call. V lost 0 bases to trimming and J lost 5 bases, with 11 bases between them. CDR3 size: 15 residues. The germline V gene has CDR1 MNHNS and CDR2 SASEGT. The CDR3 bases are TGTGCCAGCAGTGAAGCCACCCCCTCTTATCAGCCCCAGCATTTT. Amino acids: CASSEATPSYQPQHF.

The chain employs TRBV5-4 and TRBJ2-2; 8 nucleotides line up with TRBD1. V lost 4 bases and J lost 3; bases outside the gene matches: 5. The V gene's germline CDR1 is SGHNT and CDR2 YYREEE (reference sequence). This CDR3 region has 15 residues. The CDR3 spells CASSRTGLYTGELFF. CDR3 nucleotide sequence: TGTGCCAGCAGCCGGACAGGGTTGTACACCGGGGAGCTGTTTTTT.

V usage is TRBV5-4 and J usage is TRBJ2-3; 14 bases agree with TRBD2. The germline CDR1 and CDR2 sequences are SGHNT and YYREEE (reference sequence). The CDR3 has 17 residues. The junction had 4 bases not matched to a gene; V was cut back by 4 bases and J by 0 bases. In DNA, the CDR3 is TGTGCCAGCAGCATAGGACTAGCGGGGGGAAGCACAGATACGCAGTATTTT. It specifies CASSIGLAGGSTDTQYF.

V is TRBV6-1 and J is TRBJ1-1; D is undetermined. Germline V gene lookup returns CDR1 MNHNS and CDR2 SASEGT. The CDR3 sequence is 12 residues long. V lost 2 bases and J lost 7, with 8 bases in between. The CDR3 is CASSERADEAFF. CDR3 in DNA: TGTGCCAGCAGTGAAAGGGCAGATGAAGCTTTCTTT.